Detailed here is one TCR beta chain. The germline V gene has CDR1 SGHTA and CDR2 FQGTGA. The CDR3 runs 15 residues. This record belongs to a study of monozygotic twins with inflammatory bowel disease. Reprocessing the 5' RACE reads, TCRdb reports a single entry for every CDR3 protein and omits DNA. This sample's table reports 200,000 to 250,000 distinct CDR3 sequences. This TCR was recovered from a human donor with ulcerative colitis or Crohn's disease, or a healthy co-twin of an affected twin (not recorded which). Sequences were obtained from blood. This chain uses TRBV7-3 with TRBJ1-1. The CDR3: CASSPGLFGSSEAFF.